Listed below are T cell receptor beta chains from one sample, sequenced in a study of response to subunit inactivated influenza vaccine. In TCRdb, the RT-PCR reads were re-called with MiXCR into one record per CDR3 protein. The sample holds about 780,000 distinct CDR3 sequences, about 18% seen once. Sequences were derived from PBMCs from blood, sampled around 5 days after vaccination. These receptors originate from a man between 50 and 59 years old who received an inactivated influenza vaccine. CDR3s include the opening cysteine and the closing phenylalanine or tryptophan. The order of the fields is D gene, J gene, clone size, V gene, CDR3 protein, CDR3 DNA. D genes are given only for firm matches. Where a row states a size, it is once, few, many or the class of an expanded clone; other rows omit it.

TRBD2	TRBJ2-5	few	TRBV5-1	CASSGTSGETQYF	TGCGCCAGCAGCGGAACTAGCGGGGAGACCCAGTACTTC
-	TRBJ2-7	many	TRBV5-1	CASSTDSYEQYF	TGTGCCAGCAGCACAGACAGCTACGAGCAGTACTTC
TRBD2	TRBJ2-7	-	TRBV5-1	CASSTGPGLAGSSYEQYF	TGCGCCAGCAGCACGGGGCCGGGACTAGCGGGGAGCTCCTACGAGCAGTACTTC
-	TRBJ2-5	few	TRBV6-2/TRBV6-3	CASSYLDTQETQYF	TGTGCCAGCAGTTACTTGGACACACAAGAGACCCAGTACTTC
-	TRBJ2-7	-	TRBV7-2	CASSLLQGSSYEQYF	TGTGCCAGCAGCTTATTACAGGGTTCGTCGTACGAGCAGTACTTC
-	TRBJ2-3	-	TRBV11-2	CASSFGGVAADTQYF	TGTGCCAGCAGCTTCGGAGGGGTGGCCGCAGATACGCAGTATTTT
TRBD2	TRBJ2-2	-	TRBV2	CASIQAGRTGELFF	TGTGCCAGCATCCAAGCGGGAAGAACCGGGGAGCTGTTTTTT
-	TRBJ1-2	-	TRBV7-9	CASSFGTDYYGYTF	TGTGCCAGCAGCTTTGGGACGGACTACTATGGCTACACCTTC
-	TRBJ2-1	many	TRBV29-1	CSVAVLALIQHEQFF	TGCAGCGTAGCCGTCCTAGCGCTCATTCAGCATGAGCAGTTCTTC
-	TRBJ2-3	few	TRBV28	CASSSNREITDTQYF	TGTGCCAGCAGTAGTAACAGGGAGATCACAGATACGCAGTATTTT
TRBD2	TRBJ2-1	-	TRBV3-1	CASSPYSGGPYNEQFF	TGTGCCAGCAGCCCCTATAGCGGGGGACCCTACAATGAGCAGTTCTTC
-	TRBJ1-1	many	TRBV12-3/TRBV12-4	CASSLGKAFF	TGTGCCAGCAGCTTGGGGAAAGCTTTCTTT
-	TRBJ2-5	few	TRBV7-2	CASSPIRVGETQYF	TGTGCCAGCAGCCCCATCCGGGTGGGAGAGACCCAGTACTTC
-	TRBJ2-4	-	TRBV6-1	CASSEAWGLAKNIQYF	TGTGCCAGCAGTGAAGCGTGGGGTCTAGCCAAAAACATTCAGTACTTC
-	TRBJ2-7	few	TRBV5-1	CASSAGVGADYEQYF	TGCGCCAGCAGCGCGGGAGTGGGGGCGGACTACGAGCAGTACTTC
TRBD1	TRBJ1-2	few	TRBV6-5	CASSLRPRTGGIGYTF	TGTGCCAGCAGCTTAAGGCCCCGGACAGGGGGAATTGGCTACACCTTC
TRBD1	TRBJ2-1	-	TRBV4-1	CASSQDDRGRYNEQFF	TGCGCCAGCAGCCAAGATGACAGGGGGCGATACAATGAGCAGTTCTTC
-	TRBJ2-1	few	TRBV20-1	CSASQTGYNEQFF	TGCAGTGCCTCCCAGACAGGCTACAATGAGCAGTTCTTC
TRBD1	TRBJ1-4	few	TRBV12-3/TRBV12-4	CASSLNRDSNEKLFF	TGTGCCAGCAGTTTGAACCGGGACAGTAATGAAAAACTGTTTTTT
-	TRBJ2-7	-	TRBV20-1	CSARDEASYEQYF	TGCAGTGCTAGAGATGAAGCGTCCTACGAGCAGTACTTC
-	TRBJ1-2	-	TRBV6-1	CASSTLSGSSSYGYTF	TGTGCCAGCAGTACCCTCTCCGGATCCTCAAGCTATGGCTACACCTTC
TRBD2	TRBJ2-7	-	TRBV16	CASSQFDSGRDHEQYF	TGTGCCAGCAGCCAATTTGATAGCGGGAGGGACCACGAGCAGTACTTC
-	TRBJ2-1	-	TRBV20-1	CSARDHQASPLDEQFF	TGCAGTGCTAGAGATCATCAAGCGTCTCCTCTCGATGAGCAGTTCTTC
TRBD1	TRBJ1-2	many	TRBV7-2	CASSPVPQGFGGYTF	TGTGCCAGCAGCCCCGTACCACAGGGGTTCGGCGGCTACACCTTC
-	TRBJ2-7	-	TRBV5-1	CASRGLGQNYEQYF	TGCGCCAGCAGAGGGTTGGGGCAAAACTACGAGCAGTACTTC
-	TRBJ2-1	few	TRBV12-3/TRBV12-4	CASRSGGSIYNGQFF	TGTGCCAGCAGATCGGGGGGCAGCATTTACAATGGGCAGTTCTTC
TRBD1	TRBJ1-2	-	TRBV7-9	CASSSQAWTGVYGYTF	TGTGCCAGCAGCTCCCAGGCTTGGACAGGGGTCTATGGCTACACCTTC
-	TRBJ2-3	many	TRBV20-1	CSASGSADTQYF	TGCAGTGCTAGCGGGAGCGCAGATACGCAGTATTTT